The sequence of this T cell receptor beta chain was determined in a study of T cell changes during pregnancy in multiple sclerosis. Measured with immunoSEQ multiplex PCR; TCRdb has only the in-frame clones, and not every one. The sample holds around 30,000 clones, 85% to 95% seen once. This CDR3 spans 16 amino acids. J gave up 6 bases and V 6 bases, and 8 bases lay outside the gene matches. Germline CDR1 is MRHNA and CDR2 is SNTAGT. The V call is TRBV6-4, the J call TRBJ2-5, with 15 bases fitting TRBD2. The sequenced sample was CD4+ T cells from peripheral blood mononuclear cells, obtained after pregnancy. This sequence originates from a female donor with multiple sclerosis, enrolled in a pregnancy study. CDR3 loop: CASRIGLAGGQQTQYF. The CDR3 region has the DNA TGTGCCAGCAGGATCGGACTAGCGGGGGGGCAGCAGACCCAGTACTTC.